The clone carrying this T cell receptor (beta chain) has only one observation. Its antigen is as yet unknown. The sample comes from a study of blood T cells in healthy people across ages. General study results and limits: Total diversity from one million sequenced T cells was likely underestimated. Naive T cell percentage showed a strong correlation with the diversity of TCR beta.

Each donor's blood draw was approximately 10 milliliters of peripheral blood. Researchers isolated at least 6 million PBMCs per sample. The use of a sample-barcoded 5' primer and a J-beta primer mix characterized a second PCR of 7 to 11 cycles. TCRdb reprocessed the 5' RACE reads with MiXCR, giving one entry per CDR3 protein. The repertoire has around 900,000 distinct CDR3 sequences, just over 50% of them found once; the top ten carry about 21%. CDR3 length: 15 residues. With 0 bases clipped from V and 11 bases from J, the junction kept 7 bases outside the gene matches. Germline V gene sequence: CDR1 SEHNR, CDR2 FQNEAQ (reference sequence).

V is TRBV7-9 and J is TRBJ2-5, with TRBD2 identical over 12 bases. The TCR originated in a woman aged 60 to 75 in good health. Sequenced: blood. In DNA, the CDR3 is TGTGCCAGCAGCTTAGCCCGGACTAGCGGGAATCGGCAGTACTTC. Amino acids: CASSLARTSGNRQYF.